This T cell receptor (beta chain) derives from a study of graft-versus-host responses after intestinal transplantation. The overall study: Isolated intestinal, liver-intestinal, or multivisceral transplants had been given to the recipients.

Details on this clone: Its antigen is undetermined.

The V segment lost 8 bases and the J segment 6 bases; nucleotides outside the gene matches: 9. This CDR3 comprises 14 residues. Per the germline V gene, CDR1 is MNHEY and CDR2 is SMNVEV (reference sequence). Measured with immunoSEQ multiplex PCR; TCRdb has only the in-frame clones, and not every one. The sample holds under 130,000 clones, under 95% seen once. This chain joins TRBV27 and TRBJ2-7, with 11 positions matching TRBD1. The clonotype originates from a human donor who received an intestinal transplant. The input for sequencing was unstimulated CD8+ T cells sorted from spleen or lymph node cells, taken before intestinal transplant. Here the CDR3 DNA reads TGTGCCAGCGGTTGGACAGGGGGCGGTTCCGAGCAGTACTTC. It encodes CASGWTGGGSEQYF.